This TCR beta chain derives from a study of OX40 agonist ivuxolimab in advanced cancers. Turning to the study itself: Prior anti-PD-1, anti-PD-L1 or anti-CTLA-4 therapy did not bar entry, and about 38% had some. Three patients, one with hepatocellular carcinoma and two with cutaneous melanoma, achieved partial responses.

Note on this clone: Its antigen is unidentified.

Study findings and constraints: Among the lowest levels of clonal expansion were found in partial responders at 0.1-3.0 mg/kg. Fewer expanded clones were found on average in CD4+ than in CD8+ T cells.

CDR1 and CDR2 (germline): SGHAT, FQNNGV. There are 16 residues in the CDR3. The ends were cut back, 10 bases at V and 7 bases at J, with 25 bases in the middle. Some clones are missing from TCRdb's copy, which holds only in-frame ones; the method was immunoSEQ multiplex PCR. The sample yields about 20,000 clones, more than 70% seen once. V gene TRBV11-2 combines with J gene TRBJ2-2; tentatively, D is TRBD1 (8 bases). The sequences come from CD4+ or CD8+ T cells sorted from blood, collected in a trial of the OX40 agonist ivuxolimab. This receptor was identified in an adult with an advanced solid tumor such as melanoma, head and neck, liver or kidney cancer. The CDR3 nucleotides read TGTGCCACCAGAGGGGCGGGGGACAGGAAGAGCGGGGAGCTGTTTTTT. Its translation: CATRGAGDRKSGELFF.